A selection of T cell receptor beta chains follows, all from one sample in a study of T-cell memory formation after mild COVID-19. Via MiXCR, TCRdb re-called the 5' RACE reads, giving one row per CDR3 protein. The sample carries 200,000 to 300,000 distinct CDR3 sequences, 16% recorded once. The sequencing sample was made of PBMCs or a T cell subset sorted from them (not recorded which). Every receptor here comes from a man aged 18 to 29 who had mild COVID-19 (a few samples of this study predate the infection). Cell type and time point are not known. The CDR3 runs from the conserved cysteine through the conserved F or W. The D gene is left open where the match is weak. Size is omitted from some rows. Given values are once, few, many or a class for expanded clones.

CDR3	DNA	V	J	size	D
CSVEGGLARETQYF	TGCAGCGTTGAGGGGGGACTAGCGCGTGAGACCCAGTACTTC	TRBV29-1	TRBJ2-5	NA	TRBD2
CSAKHGQTSSTDTQYF	TGCAGTGCTAAGCACGGACAGACTAGCAGCACAGATACGCAGTATTTT	TRBV20-1	TRBJ2-3	NA	NA
CASSRPGTGGIETQYF	TGTGCCAGCAGTCGACCCGGGACAGGGGGTATAGAGACCCAGTACTTC	TRBV2	TRBJ2-5	NA	TRBD1
CASSPAAGDTQYF	TGTGCCAGCAGCCCCGCCGCGGGGGATACGCAGTATTTT	TRBV6-2/TRBV6-3	TRBJ2-3	few	NA
CASSPHRDSPYGYTF	TGTGCCAGCAGCCCTCACCGGGACTCGCCCTATGGCTACACCTTC	TRBV7-3	TRBJ1-2	few	NA
CSARGLADSTDTQYF	TGCAGTGCTAGGGGACTAGCGGACAGCACAGATACGCAGTATTTT	TRBV20-1	TRBJ2-3	few	TRBD2
CASSLQGKYEQYF	TGTGCCAGCAGTTTACAGGGGAAATACGAGCAGTACTTC	TRBV27	TRBJ2-7	NA	NA
CASSVQPMTGDTQYF	TGTGCCAGCAGCGTTCAACCCATGACCGGGGATACGCAGTATTTT	TRBV9	TRBJ2-3	NA	NA
CASSSRLAGEETQYF	TGTGCCAGCAGCTCCAGACTAGCGGGGGAGGAGACCCAGTACTTC	TRBV7-8	TRBJ2-5	NA	TRBD2
CASRGSGYEQYF	TGTGCCAGCAGGGGGAGCGGCTACGAGCAGTACTTC	TRBV2	TRBJ2-7	few	NA
CASSLQGEEGKLFF	TGCGCCAGCAGCTTACAGGGGGAGGAGGGAAAACTGTTTTTT	TRBV5-1	TRBJ1-4	NA	TRBD1
CASSLSGGRDTQYF	TGCGCCAGCAGCCTCTCCGGGGGGCGCGATACGCAGTATTTT	TRBV4-3	TRBJ2-3	few	NA
CASSLNGETQYF	TGTGCCAGCAGCTTAAATGGGGAGACCCAGTACTTC	TRBV7-2	TRBJ2-5	many	NA
CASSSRTSGTDTQYF	TGTGCCAGCAGCTCCCGGACTAGCGGCACAGATACGCAGTATTTT	TRBV7-2	TRBJ2-3	NA	TRBD2
CASSPNRYSGTGIAEQYF	TGCGCCAGCAGCCCCAATAGATATTCCGGGACAGGGATCGCCGAGCAGTACTTC	TRBV4-1	TRBJ2-7	NA	TRBD1
CASSAWDRFSHSGNTIYF	TGTGCCAGCAGCGCCTGGGACAGGTTCTCTCACTCTGGAAACACCATATATTTT	TRBV7-9	TRBJ1-3	NA	TRBD1
CAISDSGTSGGTDTQYF	TGTGCCATCAGTGATTCCGGGACTAGCGGGGGGACAGATACGCAGTATTTT	TRBV10-3	TRBJ2-3	many	TRBD2
CASSLHDPLWGTQYF	TGCGCCAGCAGCTTGCATGACCCACTTTGGGGGACCCAGTACTTC	TRBV5-1	TRBJ2-5	many	NA
CASSPGQGKETQYF	TGTGCCAGCAGCCCGGGACAGGGTAAAGAGACCCAGTACTTC	TRBV12-3/TRBV12-4	TRBJ2-5	many	TRBD1
CASSQESGLRETQYF	TGCGCCAGCAGCCAAGAGTCTGGACTGCGGGAGACCCAGTACTTC	TRBV4-1	TRBJ2-5	few	NA
CASSQVTSGNTGELFF	TGTGCCAGCAGCCAAGTAACTAGCGGAAACACCGGGGAGCTGTTTTTT	TRBV14	TRBJ2-2	few	TRBD2
CASTKQGAADLFTDTQYF	TGTGCCAGCACTAAACAGGGGGCCGCAGACCTCTTCACAGATACGCAGTATTTT	TRBV6-2/TRBV6-3	TRBJ2-3	few	TRBD1
CASSLGGPDSYNEQFF	TGCGCCAGCAGCTTGGGAGGGCCTGACTCCTACAATGAGCAGTTCTTC	TRBV5-1	TRBJ2-1	few	NA
CASSLRGEANYGYTF	TGTGCCAGCAGCTTACGGGGTGAAGCTAACTATGGCTACACCTTC	TRBV13	TRBJ1-2	NA	NA
CASSARAGESDTQYF	TGTGCCAGCAGTGCGCGGGCGGGGGAGTCAGATACGCAGTATTTT	TRBV2	TRBJ2-3	many	TRBD2
CASSPRVVATYEQYF	TGTGCCAGCAGCCCGAGGGTGGTCGCCACCTACGAGCAGTACTTC	TRBV5-5	TRBJ2-7	NA	NA
CASSPVNGEEKLFF	TGTGCCAGCAGCCCAGTGAATGGTGAGGAAAAACTGTTTTTT	TRBV12-3/TRBV12-4	TRBJ1-4	few	NA
CASSREPRYGYTF	TGTGCCAGCAGCCGTGAGCCTCGCTATGGCTACACCTTC	TRBV7-9	TRBJ1-2	NA	NA
CASSIGRFVDTEAFF	TGTGCCAGTAGTATCGGCCGTTTTGTGGACACTGAAGCTTTCTTT	TRBV19	TRBJ1-1	NA	NA
CSARDKRVGTDTQYF	TGCAGTGCTAGAGATAAAAGGGTGGGCACAGATACGCAGTATTTT	TRBV20-1	TRBJ2-3	many	NA
CASSIQGRNSPLHF	TGTGCCAGTAGTATTCAGGGTCGGAATTCACCCCTCCACTTT	TRBV19	TRBJ1-6	few	NA
CASSFTGGAVETQYF	TGTGCCAGCAGTTTTACAGGGGGCGCCGTCGAGACCCAGTACTTC	TRBV6-5	TRBJ2-5	few	TRBD1
CASSRPGLAGGQSSYNEQFF	TGTGCCAGCAGTCGCCCCGGACTAGCGGGGGGGCAGAGCTCCTACAATGAGCAGTTCTTC	TRBV6-5	TRBJ2-1	few	TRBD2
CARQRGLASYNEQFF	TGTGCCAGACAAAGGGGACTAGCGTCTTACAATGAGCAGTTCTTC	TRBV2	TRBJ2-1	few	TRBD2
CASSSGTSGPETQYF	TGTGCCAGCTCATCCGGGACTAGCGGTCCAGAGACCCAGTACTTC	TRBV18	TRBJ2-5	NA	TRBD2
CASITIEATQYF	TGCGCCAGCATTACGATTGAAGCGACCCAGTACTTC	TRBV10-1	TRBJ2-5	NA	NA
CSAREVESPGELFF	TGCAGTGCTAGGGAGGTGGAGTCCCCCGGGGAGCTGTTTTTT	TRBV20-1	TRBJ2-2	once	NA
CASSPGTGVREQYF	TGTGCCAGCAGTCCAGGGACAGGGGTACGCGAGCAGTACTTC	TRBV12-3/TRBV12-4	TRBJ2-7	NA	TRBD1
CASSPTLGTNEKLFF	TGCGCCAGCAGCCCTACTCTCGGGACTAATGAAAAACTGTTTTTT	TRBV5-1	TRBJ1-4	few	NA
CASSLRGQGAYEQYF	TGTGCCAGCAGTTTACGGGGACAGGGGGCCTACGAGCAGTACTTC	TRBV27	TRBJ2-7	few	TRBD1